The 27 T cell receptor beta chains given below trace back to one sample, sequenced in a study of vaccination effects on CD4 cells after COVID-19. Using immunoSEQ multiplex PCR, the repertoire was profiled, and TCRdb retains in-frame clones only, with some absent. Of about 54,000 clones listed, 80% are singletons. No antigen has been identified for these receptors. Before sequencing took place, the ViraFEST assay used viral peptide pools to expand antigen-specific CD4+ T cells. Following 10 days of culture, CD4+ T cells were isolated. The input for sequencing was CD4+ T cells from PBMCs cultured with HCoV-229E spike peptides, taken before COVID-19 vaccination. These receptors were collected from a human donor who received a COVID-19 vaccine.

The chain joins TRBV24-1 to TRBJ2-3; unclear D gene. This CDR3 is built from 13 residues. Germline V lookup: CDR1 KGHDR, CDR2 SFDVKD. Trimming pared 1 base from V and 5 bases from J, leaving 6 bases between. CDR3 coding DNA: TGTGCCACCAGTGATTTAATGGAAGATACGCAGTATTTT. This codes for CATSDLMEDTQYF.

The chain joins TRBV25-1 to TRBJ2-4; unclear D gene. The length of the CDR3 is 13 residues. The V end was cut by 7 bases, the J end by 10 bases, with 17 bases between. Germline CDR1 is MGHDK and CDR2 is SYGVNS. Here the CDR3 DNA reads TGTGCCAGCACCCCCCTCGGCCCGCAAATTCAGTACTTC. As protein: CASTPLGPQIQYF.

Turning to this clone: The DNA is left out, because the CDR3 cannot be placed on it with certainty; the CDR3 is given as TCRdb lists it. The chain recombines TRBV19 with TRBJ2-2; TRBD2 is taken as the D call from the table, unchecked against the DNA. The CDR3 spans 12 amino acids, including both terminal residues. CDR1 LNHDA and CDR2 SQIVND come from the germline V gene (reference sequence). CDR3 sequence reads: CASSLRAGELFF.

The chain combines TRBV19 with TRBJ1-1; 7 nucleotides agree with TRBD1. Germline values: CDR1 LNHDA, CDR2 SQIVND (reference sequence). V lost 5 bases and J lost 3; bases outside the gene matches: 9. This CDR3 is 15 amino acids long. CDR3 nucleotide sequence: TGTGCCAGTAGTCCTTCCAGGGGGTCATACACTGAAGCTTTCTTT. As protein: CASSPSRGSYTEAFF.

The chain uses TRBV3-1 (or the pseudogene TRBV3-2) and TRBJ2-4, with 8 bases matching TRBD1. The V segment lost 6 bases and the J segment 6 bases; nucleotides outside the gene matches: 7. Germline V lookup: CDR1 LGHDT, CDR2 YNNKEL (reference sequence). The length of the CDR3 is 14 residues. CDR3 in amino acids: CASSFGQGLNIQYF. Here the CDR3 DNA reads TGTGCCAGCAGTTTCGGACAGGGACTAAACATTCAGTACTTC.

The CDR3 DNA reads as TGCGCCAGCAGCTTGGTCCAGTCGAACACTGAAGCTTTCTTT. Translation: CASSLVQSNTEAFF. The V call is TRBV5-1, the J call TRBJ1-1, with D unclear. V lost 0 bases, J lost 1 base, and 7 bases lay in between. The CDR3 loop spans 14 amino acids. Germline V gene lookup returns CDR1 SGHRS and CDR2 YFSETQ.

This clone was seen a single time. The V gene is TRBV5-8, the J gene TRBJ1-5; D gene unclear. Trimming took 4 bases from V and 3 from J, leaving 5 bases between them. The CDR3 covers 12 residues. The V gene's germline CDR1 is SGHTS and CDR2 YDEGEE. The CDR3 sequence: CASSPTNQPQHF. The CDR3 DNA reads as TGTGCCAGCAGCCCAACCAATCAGCCCCAGCATTTT.

The chain is built from TRBV11-3 and TRBJ2-5; D is possibly TRBD2 (6 bases). V was trimmed by 3 bases and J by 1 base, leaving 9 bases between them. CDR3 size: 14 residues. CDR1 SGHNT and CDR2 YENEEA come from the germline V gene. In DNA, the CDR3 is TGTGCCAGCAGCTTCGGAGGGGCCCAAGAGACCCAGTACTTC. Its translation is CASSFGGAQETQYF.

This chain's CDR3 is CASRREANSPLHF. CDR3 DNA sequence: TGTGCCAGCAGGAGGGAGGCTAATTCACCCCTCCACTTT. V and J are TRBV2 and TRBJ1-6; the D is unclear. The length of the CDR3 is 13 residues. Germline V gives CDR1 SNHLY, CDR2 FYNNEI. V was trimmed by 6 bases and J by 6 bases, leaving 9 bases between them. The full variable domain, its missing parts supplied by reference TRBV2 and TRBJ1-6, is EPEVTQTPSHQVTQMGQEVILRCVPISNHLYFYWYRQILGQKVEFLVSFYNNEISEKSEIFDDQFSVERPDGSNFTLKIRSTKLEDSAMYFCASRREANSPLHFGNGTRLTVT.

This clone is termed medium-sized. The rearrangement uses TRBV7-8 and TRBJ2-5; 11 nucleotides align to TRBD2. Trimming at V came to 5 bases and at J to 5 bases, leaving 13 bases not matched to a gene. This CDR3 is built from 17 residues. CDR1 and CDR2 (germline): SGHVS, FQNEAQ. For the CDR3, the DNA is TGTGCCAGCAGCCAGGGGAATAGCGGGGGGGCGGGTGAGACCCAGTACTTC. Its translation: CASSQGNSGGAGETQYF.

The gene calls are TRBV3-1 (or the pseudogene TRBV3-2) and TRBJ1-5; tentative D call: TRBD1 (6 bases). V was pared by 4 bases and J by 7 bases, with 11 bases between. The CDR3 consists of 13 residues. Germline assignment: CDR1 LGHDT and CDR2 YNNKEL (reference sequence). The CDR3 sequence: CASSPTGGQPQHF. The DNA for the CDR3 is TGTGCCAGCAGCCCGACAGGCGGACAGCCCCAGCATTTT.

This clone has just one count. This rearrangement joins TRBV6-5 to TRBJ1-4, with a tentative D call TRBD1 (6 bases). The CDR3 covers 15 residues. V dropped 4 bases and J dropped 4 bases, with 13 bases sitting between them. Germline values: CDR1 MNHEY, CDR2 SVGAGI. The CDR3 DNA follows: TGTGCCAGCAGTTGGGGGCAGGGGATTAATGAAAAACTGTTTTTT. Translating it yields CASSWGQGINEKLFF.

This chain connects TRBV13 to TRBJ1-2, with 11 bases matching TRBD1. CDR1 and CDR2 from the germline V gene are PRHDT and FYEKMQ (reference sequence). The CDR3 totals 18 residues. J lost 5 bases, V lost 2 bases, and 13 bases had no gene match. This chain's CDR3 is CASSLFSGTGGSRYGYTF. CDR3 bases: TGTGCCAGCAGCTTATTCTCCGGGACAGGGGGATCTCGTTATGGCTACACCTTC.

The CDR3 is CASSRTANYGYTF. CDR3 nucleotides: TGTGCCAGCAGCCGGACAGCTAACTATGGCTACACCTTC. J is TRBJ1-2 and V is TRBV6-5; possibly TRBD1 for D (6 bases). With 6 bases removed from V and 0 bases from J, the gap between germline ends came to 8 bases. From germline, CDR1 is MNHEY and CDR2 SVGAGI. The CDR3 has 13 residues.

The V and J genes are TRBV28 and TRBJ1-1, with 8 bases identical to TRBD1. This CDR3 contains 13 residues. Germline-derived CDR1 and CDR2 are MDHEN and SYDVKM. V was pared by 5 bases and J by 6 bases, with 5 bases of the junction left unmatched. In DNA, the CDR3 is TGTGCCAGCAGTGTTTTACAGGGGGCTGAAGCTTTCTTT. Translation: CASSVLQGAEAFF.

This chain links TRBV2 with TRBJ2-3; D may be TRBD1 (6 bases). The germline V gene has CDR1 SNHLY and CDR2 FYNNEI. This CDR3 is 16 amino acids long. The germline V and J ends were trimmed by 3 bases and 0 bases, with 13 bases remaining between them. The CDR3 coding sequence is TGTGCCAGCAGTGACAGACAGGCAGATAGCACAGATACGCAGTATTTT. Encoded protein: CASSDRQADSTDTQYF.

The chain uses TRBV6-5 and TRBJ2-5, with a possible D match to TRBD2 (7 bases). CDR1 and CDR2 from the germline V gene are MNHEY and SVGAGI. The CDR3 is 15 amino acids. Trimming removed 1 base from V and 5 bases from J, with 14 bases in between. The CDR3 sequence is CASSYFGGPKETQYF. The CDR3 DNA follows: TGTGCCAGCAGTTACTTCGGGGGGCCGAAGGAGACCCAGTACTTC.

The chain couples TRBV10-1 to TRBJ2-7; 12 bases map to TRBD2. CDR3 length: 14 residues. The V and J ends lost 6 bases and 4 bases, in that order; junction bases with no gene match: 4. Germline V gene sequence: CDR1 WNHNN, CDR2 SYGVQD (reference sequence). The CDR3 loop is CASRILAGGYEQYV. CDR3 coding DNA: TGCGCCAGCAGGATCCTAGCGGGGGGGTACGAGCAGTACGTC.

This clone came up a few times. This chain links TRBV10-1 with TRBJ1-6, with TRBD1 identical over 9 bases. The CDR3 consists of 17 residues. J gave up 5 bases and V 3 bases, and 8 bases lay outside the gene matches. Germline assignment: CDR1 WNHNN and CDR2 SYGVQD (reference sequence). Here the CDR3 DNA reads TGCGCCAGCAGTGAAGGCACAGGGGGCAATAATAATTCACCCCTCCACTTT. Translation: CASSEGTGGNNNSPLHF.

The chain couples TRBV12-5 to TRBJ2-5, with D possibly being TRBD1 (6 bases). Per the germline V gene, CDR1 is LGHNT and CDR2 is FRNRAP. Trimming took off 7 bases at V and 4 bases at J, with 31 bases between the two ends. The CDR3 is made up of 19 amino acids. The CDR3 sequence is CASAFIRDGQTLKGETQYF. CDR3 in DNA: TGTGCTAGTGCATTTATAAGAGACGGACAGACCCTAAAAGGAGAGACCCAGTACTTC.

The genes are TRBV5-1 and TRBJ2-7; a possible D gene is TRBD1 (5 bases). Trimming took 4 bases from V and 3 from J, leaving 20 bases between them. Germline loops: CDR1 SGHRS, CDR2 YFSETQ. The CDR3 contains 16 residues. The CDR3 loop is CASSQGAGLASYEQYV. In DNA form, the CDR3 reads TGCGCCAGCAGCCAAGGGGCAGGGTTAGCAAGCTACGAGCAGTACGTC.

In DNA form, the CDR3 reads TGCGCCAGCAGCTTGGCCTCTTGGGCAGGGATCGATGAAGCTTTCTTT. This translates into CASSLASWAGIDEAFF. V gene TRBV5-1 combines with J gene TRBJ1-1; D is perhaps TRBD1 (5 bases). Germline assignment: CDR1 SGHRS and CDR2 YFSETQ. The CDR3 has 16 amino acids. Trimming removed 0 bases from V and 7 bases from J, with 19 bases in between.

CDR3 in amino acids: CASSLGLKETQYF. The CDR3, as DNA: TGCGCCAGCAGCTTGGGGCTGAAAGAGACCCAGTACTTC. The rearrangement links TRBV5-1 to TRBJ2-5; D gene unclear. The germline gives CDR1 SGHRS, CDR2 YFSETQ. The CDR3 covers 13 residues. The V gene lost 0 bases and the J gene lost 3 bases, with 6 bases spanning the gap.

This chain joins TRBV12-3 or TRBV12-4 and TRBJ1-2; D possibly corresponds to TRBD1 (5 bases). Trimming removed 5 bases from V and 6 bases from J, with 13 bases in between. This CDR3 is 13 amino acids long. The CDR3 DNA reads as TGTGCCAGCAGTCAGGGTCCTCGGGATGGCTACACCTTC. Protein: CASSQGPRDGYTF.

The V and J genes are TRBV7-2 and TRBJ2-2; D unresolved. CDR1 and CDR2 (germline): SGHTA, FQGNSA. The CDR3 has 15 residues. Trimming stripped 3 bases from V and 5 bases from J, with 13 bases between. CDR3 protein: CASSFQALLTGELFF. DNA for the CDR3: TGTGCCAGCAGCTTTCAGGCCCTTCTTACCGGGGAGCTGTTTTTT.

The chain is built from TRBV6-4 and TRBJ1-2; TRBD1 aligns across 9 bases. Germline V gene sequence: CDR1 MRHNA, CDR2 SNTAGT. The CDR3 runs 14 residues. With 3 bases clipped from V and 8 bases from J, the junction kept 7 bases outside the gene matches. This chain's CDR3 is CASSEIQGAGGYTF. CDR3 DNA sequence: TGTGCCAGCAGTGAGATACAGGGGGCAGGGGGCTACACCTTC.

The V and J genes are TRBV7-3 and TRBJ2-1; TRBD2 agrees at 9 bases. V trimming: 4 bases; J trimming: 7 bases; junction bases outside the gene matches: 11. The length of the CDR3 is 16 residues. From germline, CDR1 is SGHTA and CDR2 FQGTGA. Written as DNA, the CDR3 is TGTGCCAGCAGCTGGGGGAGCGGGGGGACCCTGAATGAGCAGTTCTTC. Encoded protein: CASSWGSGGTLNEQFF.